This TCR beta chain is drawn from a study of vaccination effects on CD4 cells after COVID-19 (dated by TCRdb to between 2022 and 2023). Regarding the complete study: Post-vaccine samples across the study were collected a median of 72 days after the second dose, with a range of 14 to 241. The study compared SARS-CoV-2 spike-specific CD4+ TCR repertoires before and after mRNA vaccination in COVID-19 convalescent patients and infection-naive vaccine recipients. The full study included some 10 COVID-19 convalescent patients and several SARS-CoV-2-naive healthy vaccine recipients. Cultures from other donors in the study were sequenced using the Oncomine TCR Beta short-read assay on an Illumina iSeq 100. General study outcomes and caveats: The study was limited by a small number of convalescent patients, and early post-infection timepoints were lacking. At late post-vaccination timepoints, both infection-induced and vaccine-induced clones showed marked clonal contraction, consistent with waning T cell responses. In healthy vaccine recipients, vaccine-induced clones were almost all SARS-CoV-2 mono-reactive, with only 1 of 255 cross-reactive with common cold coronaviruses.

For this chain, trimming is 5 bases at the V end and 12 bases at the J end, and the number of junction bases without a gene match is 8. In the germline V gene (reference sequence), CDR1 corresponds to SEHNR and CDR2 to FQNEAQ. Reading from cysteine to phenylalanine, the CDR3 counts 14 amino acids. The only DNA kept is the CDR3, 42 bases in frame from the first base. The ViraFEST assay stimulated PBMC with viral peptide pools and then used TCR sequencing to identify antigen-specific CD4+ T cell clonotypes by expansion. After roughly 11 days of culture, CD4+ T cells were isolated with the EasySep CD4+ T cell isolation kit. Participants received two doses of either the BNT162b2 or the mRNA-1273 mRNA SARS-CoV-2 vaccine. Healthy vaccine recipients had no prior SARS-CoV-2 infection, confirmed by negative nucleocapsid antibodies before and after vaccination. Over 1.5 million PBMC per well were cultured with about 9.6 ug/ml peptides in IMDM containing approximately 4.7% human AB serum, around 9.7 IU/ml IL-2 and gentamicin. Half of the culture medium was replaced with fresh IL-2-containing medium on days 3 and 7. Unless noted otherwise, every peptide stimulation condition was cultured in triplicate wells. Using Ficoll-Paque Plus gradient centrifugation, PBMC were separated from whole blood and then either used fresh or cryopreserved at -140C. The spike proteins of SARS-CoV-2 and of the common cold coronaviruses HCoV-NL63, HCoV-OC43 and HCoV-229E were spanned by overlapping peptide pools. The QIAamp micro DNA kit was used to extract genomic DNA from the cultured CD4+ T cells.

This clone appeared a few times. The specificity of this receptor is unknown. Base quality data are lacking; no much larger clone is found one base away. To prepare the library, the immunoSEQ multiplex PCR assay was applied. DNA from the CD4+ T cells that had been cultured and isolated underwent TCR beta CDR3 sequencing. The original pipeline was this. Non-productive TCR sequences were removed and reads were trimmed to the CDR3 region, keeping CDR3s of at least 7 amino acids. The MANAFEST web app was used to pick out antigen-specific clonotypes by comparing their expansion in peptide wells with that in reference cultures. For clones to be considered positive, expansion at FDR<0.05 versus reference and all other wells, an odds ratio above 5, and a frequency above 0.1% in two replicate wells were required. Cross-reactive clonotypes were defined as significantly expanded in SARS-CoV-2 spike wells and in at least one common cold coronavirus spike condition. Levenshtein distance calculated with the stringdist R package was used to assess CDR3 similarity, and unrooted trees were constructed with ape in R 3.6.1. Here the immuneACCESS table is served through TCRdb, limited to in-frame sequences with V and J called. Missing clones are a known gap in these copies; in checked studies unresolved V genes cover under half, and the rest lacks a known reason. The V and J calls and clone size were taken over from that table, and D and trimming were inferred from the DNA. The sample table shows under 35,000 clones, and more than 55% are seen once. The top ten clonotypes cover about 8.4% of the sample.

This TCR derives from a human donor who received a COVID-19 vaccine. The chain is assembled from TRBV7-9 and TRBJ2-4, with 12 bases aligning to TRBD2. Here the sequenced sample was CD4+ T cells from PBMCs cultured with SARS-CoV-2 spike peptides, taken after COVID-19 vaccination. The cell subset or site label here, explained by the study, means: SARS-CoV-2 spike overlapping peptide pool stimulation. The nucleotide sequence is TGTGCCAGCAGCCCTAGCGGGGGGGCAGGTTCTCAGTACTTC. It specifies CASSPSGGAGSQYF.